These 26 T cell receptor beta chains were all obtained from the same sample, sequenced in a study of regulatory T cells in long-lasting Graves disease. Sample time point: persistent/refractory GD, antithyroid drugs over 5 years with positive TRAb. PBMC-extracted RNA yielded the TCR library. Assembly of TCR beta libraries relied on iRepertoire HTBI primers together with Arm-PCR of CDR3 regions. TCRdb re-called the multiplex PCR reads with MiXCR, one entry per CDR3 protein. The sample carries about 290,000 distinct CDR3 sequences, around 21% recorded once. The sample was peripheral blood mononuclear cells (PBMCs), taken when the disease was refractory, from a patient treated with antithyroid drugs. These receptors were collected from a female donor with Graves disease.

This clonotype was seen repeatedly, ten times or more. This chain uses TRBV13 with TRBJ2-7; either TRBD1 or TRBD2 may fit D (5 bases each). Trimming stripped 5 bases from V and 7 bases from J, with 21 bases between. Germline assignment: CDR1 PRHDT and CDR2 FYEKMQ (reference sequence). The CDR3 loop spans 15 amino acids. CDR3 amino acids: CASSPLLGDRYEQYF. As DNA, the CDR3 is TGTGCCAGCAGCCCCCTCCTCGGGGACCGGTATGAGCAGTACTTC.

This clonotype was detected many times. The chain uses TRBV12-3 or TRBV12-4 and TRBJ1-2; unclear D gene. Trimming removed 9 bases at V and 2 bases at J, with 7 bases between. The CDR3 has 11 residues. DNA of the CDR3: TGTGCCAGTGTACAGAACTATGGCTACACCTTC. Translation: CASVQNYGYTF.

This clonotype was observed a handful of times. The V gene is TRBV30, the J gene TRBJ1-1; D gene ambiguous. In germline, CDR1 is GTSNPN, CDR2 SVGIG (reference sequence). The CDR3 loop spans 13 amino acids. V lost 2 bases and J 3 bases, leaving 10 bases between the germline ends. In DNA, the CDR3 is TGTGCCTGGAGTCAATTGTGGGACACTGAAGCTTTCTTT. It yields the protein CAWSQLWDTEAFF.

This clonotype was detected a few times. The rearrangement links TRBV4-1 to TRBJ2-5, with 7 bases aligning to TRBD1. TRBJ2-1 explains the end of the DNA better; the J call may be wrong. Germline CDR1 MGHRA, CDR2 YSYEKL. CDR3 length: 15 residues. For the CDR3, the DNA is TGCGCCAGCAGCCAGCACCGGGACAGATACAATGAGCAGTTCTTC. This encodes CASSQHRDRYNEQFF.

This clonotype appeared a few times. V gene TRBV6-2 or TRBV6-3 combines with J gene TRBJ2-2; TRBD1 agrees at 7 bases. CDR1 is MNHEY, CDR2 SVGEGT, per germline. V dropped 2 bases and J dropped 3; count of bases not matched to a gene: 6. CDR3 length equals 16 residues. CDR3 bases: TGTGCCAGCAGTTACCCTGACAGGGCCGACACCGGGGAGCTGTTTTTT. Translated: CASSYPDRADTGELFF.

In its sample, this clonotype was seen many times. This chain joins TRBV28 and TRBJ1-2; D gene ambiguous. Trimming shortened V by 6 bases and J by 4 bases, and 9 bases separated the two germline ends. The CDR3 consists of 12 residues. Per germline, CDR1 MDHEN and CDR2 SYDVKM. This CDR3 is CASSLMSYGYTF. CDR3 sequence (DNA): TGTGCCAGCAGCTTAATGAGCTATGGCTACACCTTC.

This clonotype showed up just a few times. CDR3 bases: TGCAGCGTTGTGTTGGACATATCCTACGAGCAGTACTTC. Its protein is CSVVLDISYEQYF. This chain connects TRBV29-1 to TRBJ2-7; perhaps TRBD1 as D (5 bases). The V end was cut by 4 bases, the J end by 1 base, with 11 bases between. The germline V gene encodes CDR1 SQVTM and CDR2 ANQGSEA. The length of the CDR3 is 13 residues.

This clonotype was detected many times. V and J are TRBV13 and TRBJ2-7; D perhaps matches TRBD2 (6 bases). With 1 base removed from V and 2 bases from J, the gap between germline ends came to 15 bases. The CDR3 extends over 16 amino acids. Germline V CDR1 and CDR2: PRHDT, FYEKMQ (reference sequence). The CDR3 protein is CASSLAAGSLTYEQYF. The CDR3 DNA reads as TGTGCCAGCAGCTTAGCGGCGGGGTCCCTAACCTACGAGCAGTACTTC.

This clonotype was observed many times. The CDR3 reads CASSLGSYEQYF. Written as DNA, the CDR3 is TGTGCCAGCAGCTTAGGGTCCTACGAGCAGTACTTC. V usage is TRBV7-2 and J usage is TRBJ2-7; D is unresolved. V lost 1 base to trimming and J lost 1 base, with 2 bases between them. CDR3 length: 12 residues. Looked up from germline, CDR1 is SGHTA and CDR2 is FQGNSA. Looking up the rest from reference TRBV7-2 and TRBJ2-7 gives the full variable domain: GAGVSQSPSNKVTEKGKDVELRCDPISGHTALYWYRQSLGQGLEFLIYFQGNSAPDKSGLPSDRFSAERTGGSVSTLTIQRTQQEDSAVYLCASSLGSYEQYFGPGTRLTVT.

This clonotype was observed a handful of times. The chain carries TRBV25-1 and TRBJ2-7, with D possibly matching TRBD1 (6 bases). Looked up from germline, CDR1 is MGHDK and CDR2 is SYGVNS. V lost 9 bases, J lost 2 bases, and 14 bases lay in between. The CDR3 spans 13 residues. For the CDR3, the DNA is TGTGCCAGTTCACAGGGAACCCCCTACGAGCAGTACTTC. It yields the protein CASSQGTPYEQYF.

This chain uses TRBV6-2 or TRBV6-3 with TRBJ2-3; 10 nucleotides agree with TRBD2. Losses at the gene ends were 6 bases for V and 3 bases for J; bases not matched to a gene: 0. This CDR3 has 13 residues. CDR1 is MNHEY, CDR2 SVGEGT, per germline. The CDR3 sequence: CASRTSGTDTQYF. DNA for the CDR3: TGTGCCAGCAGGACTAGCGGGACAGATACGCAGTATTTT.

This clonotype was picked up a small number of times. V and J are TRBV14 and TRBJ2-4, with a tentative D call TRBD1 (6 bases). CDR1 is SGHDN, CDR2 FVKESK, per germline. V was clipped by 2 bases and J by 11 bases, with 16 bases between them. The CDR3 is 14 amino acids. The CDR3: CASSQSGAKGVQYF. In DNA form, the CDR3 reads TGTGCCAGCAGCCAATCAGGGGCGAAAGGCGTTCAGTACTTC.

To note about this clonotype: Since a much larger clone is just one base distant, this may be a read error. The chain joins TRBV2 to TRBJ1-5; D unclear. The CDR3 runs to 13 residues. Looked up from germline, CDR1 is SNHLY and CDR2 is FYNNEI. The CDR3 DNA follows: TGTGCCAGCAGCCTCCAGCGGGCTCAGCCCCAGCGTTTT. Encoded protein: CASSLQRAQPQRF.

This clonotype has just a few counts. This sequence joins TRBV11-2 and TRBJ2-7, with TRBD2 matching over 7 bases. The J segment lost 5 bases and the V segment lost 1 base, leaving 8 bases of the junction unmatched. The germline gives CDR1 SGHAT, CDR2 FQNNGV. This CDR3 has 15 residues. The CDR3 loop reads CASSLVSSGSHEQYF. The CDR3 DNA reads TGTGCCAGCAGCTTAGTGAGTAGCGGGTCCCACGAGCAGTACTTC.

Ten or more counts support this clonotype. The chain carries TRBV6-2 or TRBV6-3 and TRBJ2-5; D perhaps matches TRBD2 (6 bases). This CDR3 has 16 residues. V lost 6 bases and J lost 7, with 24 bases in between. Germline CDR1 MNHEY, CDR2 SVGEGT. The CDR3 here is CASSPFRDLGSGTQYF. CDR3 DNA sequence: TGTGCCAGCAGCCCCTTTAGGGACTTGGGAAGTGGGACCCAGTACTTC.

This clonotype was seen ten or more times. One end of the junction does not line up with germline, which may come from a read error. The rearrangement links TRBV11-2 to TRBJ2-7; no reliable D call. The CDR3 contains 14 residues. In germline, CDR1 is SGHAT, CDR2 FQNNGV. This CDR3 reads CASSLDDVVNEQYF. As DNA, the CDR3 is TGTGCCAGCAGCCTAGATGACGTAGTTAACGAGCAGTACTTC. The full variable domain, rest sourced from reference TRBV11-2 and TRBJ2-7, is EAGVAQSPRYKIIEKRQSVAFWCNPISGHATLYWYQQILGQGPKLLIQFQNNGVVDDSQLPKDRFSAERLKGVDSTLKIQPAKLEDSAVYLCASSLDDVVNEQYFGPGTRLTVT.

The chain recombines TRBV20-1 with TRBJ1-2; D gene ambiguous. Trimming shortened V by 6 bases and J by 0 bases, and 8 bases separated the two germline ends. Germline V lookup: CDR1 DFQATT, CDR2 SNEGSKA (reference sequence). This CDR3 has 12 amino acids. The CDR3 sequence is CSAFWANYGYTF. For the CDR3, the DNA is TGCAGTGCCTTTTGGGCTAACTATGGCTACACCTTC.

The J gene is TRBJ2-7, the V gene TRBV5-1; D may be TRBD2 (5 bases). The germline gives CDR1 SGHRS, CDR2 YFSETQ. Trimming left V 5 bases short and J 4 bases short, with 19 bases between. This CDR3 is 15 amino acids long. DNA of the CDR3: TGCGCCAGCAGGAGGGTTTCCGAGTCCCATTACGAGCAGTACTTC. This translates into CASRRVSESHYEQYF.

This clonotype was seen many times. The rearrangement uses TRBV7-2 and TRBJ2-5, with 8 bases fitting TRBD1. V was pared by 5 bases and J by 4 bases, with 6 bases of the junction left unmatched. The germline gives CDR1 SGHTA, CDR2 FQGNSA. CDR3 size: 14 residues. CDR3 protein: CASSGQTGGETQYF. Here the CDR3 DNA reads TGTGCCAGCAGCGGCCAAACAGGGGGAGAGACCCAGTACTTC.

V and J are TRBV3-1 and TRBJ1-1, with 10 bases matching TRBD1. V gave up 3 bases and J gave up 5 bases; unmatched junction bases: 3. This CDR3 has 14 residues. Germline V gene sequence: CDR1 LGHDT, CDR2 YNNKEL (reference sequence). The CDR3 sequence is CASSHRTGGTEAFF. The CDR3 nucleotides are TGTGCCAGCAGCCACAGGACAGGGGGTACTGAAGCTTTCTTT. Looking up the rest from reference TRBV3-1 and TRBJ1-1 gives the full variable domain: DTAVSQTPKYLVTQMGNDKSIKCEQNLGHDTMYWYKQDSKKFLKIMFSYNNKELIINETVPNRFSPKSPDKAHLNLHINSLELGDSAVYFCASSHRTGGTEAFFGQGTRLTVV.

This clonotype has ten or more counts. The V and J genes are TRBV6-1 and TRBJ2-7; TRBD2 matches at 7 bases. V dropped 7 bases and J dropped 2; count of bases not matched to a gene: 11. The CDR3 contains 15 residues. Germline CDR1 MNHNS, CDR2 SASEGT. The CDR3 DNA reads TGTGCCAGCACCCCCGGGACTAAACCTACCTACGAGCAGTACTTC. This translates into CASTPGTKPTYEQYF.

This clonotype came up many times. The chain has TRBV28 and TRBJ1-1, with a tentative D call TRBD1 (6 bases). V was shortened by 2 bases and J by 3 bases, with 16 bases between the two germline ends. Germline values: CDR1 MDHEN, CDR2 SYDVKM. The CDR3 sequence is 16 residues long. The DNA for the CDR3 is TGTGCCAGCAGTTTAGGAACAGGGCTGGGGGACACTGAAGCTTTCTTT. It specifies CASSLGTGLGDTEAFF. The full variable domain, its missing parts supplied by reference TRBV28 and TRBJ1-1, is DVKVTQSSRYLVKRTGEKVFLECVQDMDHENMFWYRQDPGLGLRLIYFSYDVKMKEKGDIPEGYSVSREKKERFSLILESASTNQTSMYLCASSLGTGLGDTEAFFGQGTRLTVV.

This clonotype showed up many times. The rearrangement links TRBV2 to TRBJ1-1; D is possibly TRBD1 (5 bases). Germline CDR1 SNHLY, CDR2 FYNNEI. V was cut by 9 bases and J by 5 bases, with 7 bases left in between. The CDR3 covers 10 residues. CDR3: CASGGTEAFF. For the CDR3, the DNA is TGTGCCAGTGGGGGGACTGAAGCTTTCTTT.

A few counts support this clonotype. The V and J genes are TRBV15 and TRBJ1-5; unclear D gene. The germline V and J ends were trimmed by 3 bases and 4 bases, with 13 bases remaining between them. Per the germline V gene, CDR1 is LNHNV and CDR2 is YYDKDF (reference sequence). CDR3 size: 15 residues. The chain's CDR3 is CATSSGPLPNQPQHF. CDR3 bases: TGTGCCACCAGCAGCGGACCGTTACCTAATCAGCCCCAGCATTTT.

This clonotype was counted a single time. The chain combines TRBV29-1 with TRBJ1-2, with TRBD1 identical over 9 bases. The junction had 14 bases not matched to a gene; V was cut back by 4 bases and J by 8 bases. The germline gives CDR1 SQVTM, CDR2 ANQGSEA. The CDR3 runs 15 residues. In DNA, the CDR3 is TGCAGCGTTGGAGCATCACCACAGGGGACAGGGGGCTACACCTTC. Translated, it gives CSVGASPQGTGGYTF.

In regard to this clonotype: One end of the junction fails to match germline, which may point to a read error. The CDR3 is CASSATGTGVSGELFF. CDR3 bases: TGTGCTAGCAGCGCGACCGGGACAGGGGTTTCCGGGGAGCTGTTTTTT. The chain employs TRBV7-7 and TRBJ2-2; TRBD1 agrees at 10 bases. The CDR3 spans 16 residues. CDR1 SSHAT and CDR2 FNYEAQ come from the germline V gene (reference sequence).